Presented here are 30 T cell receptor beta chains from one specimen sequenced in a study of shared clonotypes between healthy human individuals. Using immunoSEQ multiplex PCR, the repertoire was profiled, and TCRdb retains in-frame clones only, with some absent. The sample yields over a million clones, under 80% seen once. Material: memory CD4+ T cells sorted from blood. As for subset: CD45RA-negative fraction. These receptors originate from a man aged 18-30 years in good health.

This chain joins TRBV27 and TRBJ1-4; D unresolved. Trimming took off 6 bases at V and 0 bases at J, with 11 bases between the two ends. The CDR3 length is 15 residues. Germline CDR1 reads MNHEY; CDR2 reads SMNVEV (reference sequence). The CDR3 coding sequence is TGTGCCAGCAGCCGACGTGAAGCAACTAATGAAAAACTGTTTTTT. Residues: CASSRREATNEKLFF.

This chain connects TRBV9 to TRBJ2-6; D is unresolved. The CDR3 spans 15 residues. V dropped 3 bases and J dropped 1 base, with 8 bases sitting between them. Germline CDR1 reads SGDLS; CDR2 reads YYNGEE. The chain's CDR3 is CASSAQFSGANVLTF. The CDR3 DNA is TGTGCCAGCAGCGCCCAATTTTCTGGGGCCAACGTCCTGACTTTC.

The rearrangement uses TRBV11-1 and TRBJ1-4; D is unresolved. This CDR3 is 12 amino acids long. Germline V CDR1 and CDR2: SGHAT, FQDESV (reference sequence). V gave up 6 bases and J gave up 8 bases, with 10 bases separating them. The CDR3, as DNA: TGTGCCAGCAGTACACGCGGGGAAAAACTGTTTTTT. It yields the protein CASSTRGEKLFF.

Written as DNA, the CDR3 is TGTGCCAGCAGTTTATCCGTCGGGGGATGGTATGGCTACACCTTC. This gives the protein CASSLSVGGWYGYTF. The genes are TRBV27 and TRBJ1-2; D possibly corresponds to TRBD1 (5 bases). In germline, CDR1 is MNHEY, CDR2 SMNVEV (reference sequence). The CDR3 runs 15 residues. V gave up 0 bases and J gave up 5 bases, with 13 bases separating them.

This sequence joins TRBV10-3 and TRBJ2-2, with a possible D match to TRBD1 (5 bases). The CDR3 has 13 residues. CDR1 and CDR2 from the germline V gene are ENHRY and SYGVKD. Trimming shortened V by 8 bases and J by 2 bases, and 9 bases separated the two germline ends. The CDR3 region has the DNA TGTGCCATCGCCGACAGTAACACCGGGGAGCTGTTTTTT. Encoded protein: CAIADSNTGELFF.

J is TRBJ2-7 and V is TRBV5-1; 7 nucleotides match TRBD1. Germline lookup yields CDR1 SGHRS and CDR2 YFSETQ. The CDR3 loop spans 15 amino acids. V was pared by 3 bases and J by 3 bases, with 9 bases of the junction left unmatched. The CDR3, as DNA: TGCGCCAGCAGCTCGGATACAGGGGTGGGCTACGAGCAGTACTTC. This gives the protein CASSSDTGVGYEQYF. The entire variable domain, with the rest obtained from reference TRBV5-1 and TRBJ2-7, is as follows: KAGVTQTPRYLIKTRGQQVTLSCSPISGHRSVSWYQQTPGQGLQFLFEYFSETQRNKGNFPGRFSGRQFSNSRSEMNVSTLELGDSALYLCASSSDTGVGYEQYFGPGTRLTVT.

The chain carries TRBV5-1 and TRBJ2-2, with D maybe TRBD2 (6 bases). Trimming took 3 bases from V and 0 from J, leaving 12 bases between them. CDR3 length: 16 residues. From germline, CDR1 is SGHRS and CDR2 YFSETQ. The CDR3 bases are TGCGCCAGCAGCTCGGGACTCACCGCGAACACCGGGGAGCTGTTTTTT. This codes for CASSSGLTANTGELFF.

The CDR3 nucleotides are TGTGCCAGCAGCCGCGGGAGCGCTTACAATGAGCAGTTCTTC. It translates to CASSRGSAYNEQFF. The chain links TRBV11-3 to TRBJ2-1; TRBD2 agrees at 7 bases. The V and J ends lost 5 bases and 4 bases, in that order; junction bases with no gene match: 5. The germline V gene encodes CDR1 SGHNT and CDR2 YENEEA. CDR3 size: 14 residues.

On this clone itself: The identical CDR3 is also encoded by other nucleotide sequences in the sample. The chain joins TRBV27 to TRBJ1-1; D gene uncertain. V was shortened by 2 bases and J by 1 base, with 5 bases between the two germline ends. Germline V lookup: CDR1 MNHEY, CDR2 SMNVEV (reference sequence). This CDR3 comprises 13 residues. The CDR3, as DNA: TGTGCCAGCAGTTTAAAGGGGAACACTGAAGCTTTCTTT. It translates to CASSLKGNTEAFF.

The chain combines TRBV30 with TRBJ1-2; no reliable D call. V was cut by 3 bases and J by 6 bases, with 20 bases left in between. CDR3 length: 15 residues. In germline, CDR1 is GTSNPN, CDR2 SVGIG (reference sequence). CDR3 nucleotide sequence: TGTGCCTGGAGAGTGGTAACTCCGAAGGGTGATGGCTACACCTTC. Its protein product is CAWRVVTPKGDGYTF. Supplemented by reference TRBV30 and TRBJ1-2, the full variable domain reads SQTIHQWPATLVQPVGSPLSLECTVEGTSNPNLYWYRQAAGRGLQLLFYSVGIGQISSEVPQNLSASRPQDRQFILSSKKLLLSDSGFYLCAWRVVTPKGDGYTFGSGTRLTVV.

This clone was seen a handful of times. This rearrangement joins TRBV5-6 to TRBJ1-2, with 7 bases identical to TRBD1. The J segment lost 0 bases and the V segment lost 3 bases, leaving 2 bases of the junction unmatched. Germline V gives CDR1 SGHDT, CDR2 YYEEEE. The CDR3 totals 14 residues. Here the CDR3 reads CASSSQGANYGYTF. CDR3 nucleotide sequence: TGTGCCAGCAGCTCTCAGGGGGCTAACTATGGCTACACCTTC.

The chain is built from TRBV7-2 and TRBJ2-2; possibly TRBD2 for D (5 bases). The CDR3 has 17 amino acids. Germline V gene lookup returns CDR1 SGHTA and CDR2 FQGNSA. The V gene lost 3 bases and the J gene lost 7 bases, with 21 bases spanning the gap. In DNA form, the CDR3 reads TGTGCCAGCAGCTTGACCCCCTTAGTGGGAGTTAACGGGGAGCTGTTTTTT. This gives the protein CASSLTPLVGVNGELFF.

The chain has TRBV7-8 and TRBJ2-7, with D tentatively TRBD1 or TRBD2 (6 bases each). The CDR3 has 14 residues. V was cut by 1 base and J by 4 bases, with 11 bases left in between. Germline CDR1 reads SGHVS; CDR2 reads FQNEAQ. The CDR3 sequence is CASSLGGASYEQYF. The DNA for the CDR3 is TGTGCCAGCAGCTTAGGGGGGGCCTCGTACGAGCAGTACTTC.

The genes are TRBV4-3 and TRBJ2-3; D gene unclear. Germline assignment: CDR1 LGHNA and CDR2 YSLEER. CDR3 length: 15 residues. V lost 1 base to trimming and J lost 4 bases, with 12 bases between them. CDR3 sequence (DNA): TGCGCCAGCAGCCAAGTGGTGACGGTTCCAGATACGCAGTATTTT. Translated: CASSQVVTVPDTQYF.

The V and J genes are TRBV28 and TRBJ2-6, with D possibly matching TRBD2 (5 bases). In germline, CDR1 is MDHEN, CDR2 SYDVKM. Trimming shortened V by 6 bases and J by 0 bases, and 9 bases separated the two germline ends. The CDR3 totals 15 residues. Written as DNA, the CDR3 is TGTGCCAGCAGCTCTGGGAGCTCTGGGGCCAACGTCCTGACTTTC. This codes for CASSSGSSGANVLTF.

The chain employs TRBV21-1 and TRBJ1-1. TRBV21-1 has pseudogene status. The CDR3 is made up of 17 amino acids. The CDR3 here is CASTYRRPAQGHTEAFF. CDR3 coding DNA: TGTGCCAGCACCTATCGCCGGCCAGCTCAGGGACACACTGAAGCTTTCTTT.

This sequence joins TRBV6-1 and TRBJ1-3; the D gene is possibly TRBD1 (6 bases). With 5 bases removed from V and 5 bases from J, the gap between germline ends came to 10 bases. The CDR3 covers 13 residues. The germline CDR1 and CDR2 sequences are MNHNS and SASEGT. The CDR3: CASSWDIRNTIYF. In DNA form, the CDR3 reads TGTGCCAGCAGTTGGGACATTAGAAACACCATATATTTT.

The CDR3, as DNA: TGTGCCAGCAGCTTAACCCGCCCACGTGGAATTTACGAGCAGTACTTC. Amino acid sequence: CASSLTRPRGIYEQYF. The chain employs TRBV7-2 and TRBJ2-7; D is unresolved. V was trimmed by 2 bases and J by 4 bases, leaving 18 bases between them. The germline CDR1 and CDR2 sequences are SGHTA and FQGNSA. CDR3 size: 16 residues.

This sequence joins TRBV10-3 and TRBJ2-3; D possibly corresponds to TRBD2 (7 bases). Germline lookup yields CDR1 ENHRY and CDR2 SYGVKD. V lost 11 bases and J lost 5, with 14 bases in between. CDR3 length: 12 residues. The CDR3 region has the DNA TGTGCCTCCGAAGGGGGGGAAGATACGCAGTATTTT. It is translated as CASEGGEDTQYF.

The chain combines TRBV19 with TRBJ1-5; maybe TRBD1 (5 bases). The CDR3 runs 13 residues. Germline V lookup: CDR1 LNHDA, CDR2 SQIVND (reference sequence). Trimming took off 5 bases at V and 4 bases at J, with 9 bases between the two ends. The CDR3 protein is CASSADRNQPQHF. The CDR3 DNA sequence: TGTGCCAGTAGTGCCGACAGAAATCAGCCCCAGCATTTT. The full variable domain, with the rest looked up from reference TRBV19 and TRBJ1-5, is DGGITQSPKYLFRKEGQNVTLSCEQNLNHDAMYWYRQDPGQGLRLIYYSQIVNDFQKGDIAEGYSVSREKKESFPLTVTSAQKNPTAFYLCASSADRNQPQHFGDGTRLSIL.

The rearrangement links TRBV28 to TRBJ1-4; the D is unclear. Trimming left V 6 bases short and J 7 bases short, with 9 bases between. The CDR3 is made up of 12 amino acids. Germline values: CDR1 MDHEN, CDR2 SYDVKM. CDR3 sequence (DNA): TGTGCCAGCAGAGGTCTAGGTGAAAAACTGTTTTTT. This sequence encodes CASRGLGEKLFF. Combining the CDR3 with reference TRBV28 and TRBJ1-4 gives the whole variable domain DVKVTQSSRYLVKRTGEKVFLECVQDMDHENMFWYRQDPGLGLRLIYFSYDVKMKEKGDIPEGYSVSREKKERFSLILESASTNQTSMYLCASRGLGEKLFFGSGTQLSVL.

This clone occurred a few times. CDR3 DNA sequence: TGTGCCATCAGGGAGACAGGGGTATCCTACGAGCAGTACTTC. It yields the protein CAIRETGVSYEQYF. The rearrangement uses TRBV10-3 and TRBJ2-7, with TRBD1 matching 8 bases. Trimming took 6 bases from V and 1 from J; bases not matched to a gene: 5. This CDR3 contains 14 residues. The germline V gene has CDR1 ENHRY and CDR2 SYGVKD.

J is TRBJ2-7 and V is TRBV5-1; D may be TRBD2 (5 bases). Trimming took off 0 bases at V and 0 bases at J, with 10 bases between the two ends. Germline V gene lookup returns CDR1 SGHRS and CDR2 YFSETQ. The CDR3 runs to 15 residues. The CDR3 nucleotides read TGCGCCAGCAGCTTGGTACCTAGCAGCTCCTACGAGCAGTACTTC. The encoded protein is CASSLVPSSSYEQYF. Looking up the rest from reference TRBV5-1 and TRBJ2-7 gives the full variable domain: KAGVTQTPRYLIKTRGQQVTLSCSPISGHRSVSWYQQTPGQGLQFLFEYFSETQRNKGNFPGRFSGRQFSNSRSEMNVSTLELGDSALYLCASSLVPSSSYEQYFGPGTRLTVT.

This clone was detected ten times or more. Different DNA sequences within this sample yield the same CDR3. V usage is TRBV5-1 and J usage is TRBJ2-5, with D possibly TRBD1 on 6 matching bases. The CDR3 is made up of 14 amino acids. Trimming left V 5 bases short and J 4 bases short, with 15 bases between. CDR1 and CDR2 (germline): SGHRS, YFSETQ. Here the CDR3 DNA reads TGCGCCAGCAGTCGTGGGGGCTCCGGAGAGACCCAGTACTTC. Encoded protein: CASSRGGSGETQYF.

A word on this clone: A far larger clone is just one base off, so this is likely a read error. The sample holds other DNA sequences that translate to the same CDR3. The V gene is TRBV5-6, the J gene TRBJ1-4; 7 bases map to TRBD1. Germline CDR1 reads SGHDT; CDR2 reads YYEEEE. There are 12 residues in the CDR3. The CDR3 DNA is TGCGCCAGCAGCTACCAGACAGGGCATGTCTCCTTT. It encodes CASSYQTGHVSF.

The chain joins TRBV11-2 to TRBJ1-4, with 9 bases lining up with TRBD1. Germline CDR1 and CDR2: SGHAT and FQNNGV. J gave up 4 bases and V 5 bases, and 2 bases lay outside the gene matches. The CDR3 runs to 14 residues. The CDR3 is CASSRGQGNEKLFF. As DNA, the CDR3 is TGTGCCAGCAGCCGGGGACAGGGTAATGAAAAACTGTTTTTT.

In regard to this clone: Other DNA sequences of this sample code for an identical CDR3. The chain recombines TRBV28 with TRBJ1-2; D is undetermined. Germline CDR1 MDHEN, CDR2 SYDVKM. CDR3 size: 10 residues. V lost 3 bases to trimming and J lost 8 bases, with 4 bases between them. This CDR3 reads CASSLNGYTF. DNA of the CDR3: TGTGCCAGCAGTTTGAACGGCTACACCTTC.

There are a few counts of this clone. V gene TRBV9 combines with J gene TRBJ1-1, with D perhaps matching TRBD1 (6 bases). In germline, CDR1 is SGDLS, CDR2 YYNGEE. This CDR3 is built from 14 residues. V shed 4 bases and J shed 0 bases, with 10 bases lying between them. The CDR3 loop reads CASSSDRLNTEAFF. The CDR3 region has the DNA TGTGCCAGCAGCTCAGACAGGTTGAACACTGAAGCTTTCTTT.

This chain connects TRBV5-6 to TRBJ2-1; D is unclear. The CDR3 has 16 residues. Germline lookup yields CDR1 SGHDT and CDR2 YYEEEE. Between the trimmed V and J ends, which lost 0 bases and 0 bases, there was a span of 10 bases. CDR3 sequence (DNA): TGTGCCAGCAGCTTGGGACGCCTGAGCTCCTACAATGAGCAGTTCTTC. It encodes CASSLGRLSSYNEQFF.

The chain recombines TRBV5-1 with TRBJ1-5, with 9 bases identical to TRBD1. Germline CDR1 is SGHRS and CDR2 is YFSETQ. J gave up 4 bases and V 4 bases, and 6 bases lay outside the gene matches. This CDR3 region has 15 residues. The CDR3 region has the DNA TGCGCCAGCAGCCCGGGGACAGGGTGGAATCAGCCCCAGCATTTT. It codes for CASSPGTGWNQPQHF.